These T cell receptor beta chains were read from a single sample in a study of cytomegalovirus exposure and HLA in healthy donors. TCRdb's copy holds only in-frame clones and misses some; the assay was immunoSEQ multiplex PCR. The table records a few hundred thousand clones, 80% to 95% of them present only once. Material for sequencing was PBMCs. Receptors originate from a girl aged 2 to 9 in good health and CMV-seronegative. Each CDR3 is given with its conserved first and last residue. Each record gives: D gene, V gene, clone size, J gene, CDR3 protein, CDR3 DNA. D genes are given only for firm matches. Only part of the rows carry a size: once, few, many, or a class if the clone is expanded.

.	TRBV10-3	.	TRBJ2-1	CAIIPPRQFF	TGTGCCATCATACCCCCGAGGCAGTTCTTC
.	TRBV6-5	.	TRBJ2-5	CASSYRGGGETQYF	TGTGCCAGCAGTTACCGCGGGGGCGGAGAGACCCAGTACTTC
TRBD1	TRBV29-1	.	TRBJ1-2	CSVVGQGDYGYTF	TGCAGCGTAGTGGGACAGGGGGACTATGGCTACACCTTC
TRBD1	TRBV7-9	.	TRBJ1-4	CSSSRLTGLANEKLFF	TGTTCCAGCAGCCGCCTGACAGGGCTAGCTAATGAAAAACTGTTTTTT
TRBD2	TRBV19	.	TRBJ2-1	CASRRESSYNEQFF	TGTGCCAGCCGGCGGGAGAGCTCCTACAATGAGCAGTTCTTC
TRBD2	TRBV7-2	.	TRBJ2-2	CASSPRGSGRADTGELFF	TGTGCCAGCAGCCCCCGGGGTAGCGGGAGGGCCGACACCGGGGAGCTGTTTTTT
TRBD2	TRBV5-8	.	TRBJ2-1	CASSLVLRGGGEQFF	TGTGCCAGCAGCTTGGTATTGCGGGGGGGTGGTGAGCAGTTCTTC
.	TRBV7-9	.	TRBJ2-7	CASSLVTYEQYF	TGTGCCAGCAGCTTAGTCACCTACGAGCAGTACTTC
TRBD1	TRBV5-8	.	TRBJ1-2	CASSLKGAGFYGYTF	TGTGCCAGCAGCTTGAAGGGGGCCGGGTTCTATGGCTACACCTTC
TRBD2	TRBV7-2	.	TRBJ2-3	CASSSGLAGADTQYF	TGTGCCAGCAGCTCCGGACTAGCGGGGGCAGATACGCAGTATTTT
.	TRBV2	once	TRBJ2-1	CASSGTRGLGYEQFF	TGTGCCAGCAGTGGAACTCGGGGACTTGGTTATGAGCAGTTCTTC
TRBD1	TRBV6-5	once	TRBJ2-7	CASRLGQGSFYEQYF	TGTGCCAGCAGGCTGGGACAGGGGAGCTTTTACGAGCAGTACTTC
TRBD2	TRBV7-9	.	TRBJ2-1	CASRPGIGDYYNEQFF	TGTGCCAGCAGACCAGGCATCGGGGACTACTACAATGAGCAGTTCTTC
.	TRBV6-5	.	TRBJ1-2	CASSYSSSGNYGYTF	TGTGCCAGCAGTTACTCTAGTAGCGGTAACTATGGCTACACCTTC
.	TRBV28	.	TRBJ2-7	CASRVTGSAQQYF	TGTGCCAGCAGAGTTACAGGGTCCGCGCAGCAGTACTTC
.	TRBV6-1	.	TRBJ1-5	CASSEVARDNQPQHF	TGTGCCAGCAGTGAAGTGGCGAGGGACAATCAGCCCCAGCATTTT
TRBD1	TRBV28	.	TRBJ2-7	CASSLWGDRGRSYEQYF	TGTGCCAGCAGTTTATGGGGGGACAGGGGCCGTAGCTACGAGCAGTACTTC
.	TRBV6-1	once	TRBJ1-5	CASGPGAGQPQHF	TGTGCCAGCGGTCCGGGAGCGGGGCAGCCCCAGCATTTT
TRBD1	TRBV29-1	.	TRBJ1-6	CSVRQGDNSPLHF	TGCAGCGTCCGACAGGGCGACAATTCACCCCTCCACTTT
TRBD1	TRBV30	.	TRBJ2-5	CAWSVRGGLRETQYF	TGTGCCTGGAGTGTACGAGGGGGCTTGCGAGAGACCCAGTACTTC
.	TRBV7-2	.	TRBJ2-1	CASSPNSNEQFF	TGTGCCAGCAGCCCTAACAGTAATGAGCAGTTCTTC
.	TRBV19	.	TRBJ2-7	CASSGLAAPSEQYF	TGTGCCAGTAGTGGGTTAGCGGCCCCCTCGGAGCAGTACTTC
.	TRBV6-6	once	TRBJ2-2	CASNVGETGELFF	TGTGCCAGCAACGTCGGGGAGACCGGGGAGCTGTTTTTT
TRBD2	TRBV2	.	TRBJ2-1	CASSERASGPYNEQFF	TGTGCCAGCAGTGAGAGGGCTAGCGGGCCCTACAATGAGCAGTTCTTC
.	TRBV15	.	TRBJ2-1	CATRDLVIEEQFF	TGTGCCACCCGTGACTTAGTTATTGAAGAGCAGTTCTTC
.	TRBV5-4	.	TRBJ2-7	CASSSTGDAYEQYF	TGTGCCAGCAGCTCCACGGGGGACGCCTACGAGCAGTACTTC
.	TRBV2	.	TRBJ2-3	CASSERGGLGDTQYF	TGTGCCAGCAGTGAAAGGGGGGGGCTGGGAGATACGCAGTATTTT
.	TRBV5-4	once	TRBJ2-2	CASSLIITGELFF	TGTGCCAGCAGCTTGATCATTACCGGGGAGCTGTTTTTT
TRBD1	TRBV10-3	.	TRBJ1-1	CAISDPQQGANTEAFF	TGTGCCATCAGTGACCCTCAACAGGGGGCCAACACTGAAGCTTTCTTT
TRBD1	TRBV18	.	TRBJ1-4	CASSPPNRGQDEKLFF	TGTGCCAGCTCACCACCCAACAGGGGTCAAGATGAAAAACTGTTTTTT
.	TRBV10-3	.	TRBJ2-1	CAISGTSQNEQFF	TGTGCCATCAGTGGTACTAGTCAGAATGAGCAGTTCTTC
TRBD2	TRBV19	.	TRBJ2-7	CASSIAGSGSSYEQYF	TGTGCCAGTAGTATAGCAGGTAGCGGGAGCTCCTACGAGCAGTACTTC
.	TRBV10-1	once	TRBJ1-1	CASMSGMNTEAFF	TGCGCCAGCATGTCAGGAATGAACACTGAAGCTTTCTTT
.	TRBV9	.	TRBJ1-1	CASSVGGVNTEAFF	TGTGCCAGCAGCGTAGGCGGAGTGAACACTGAAGCTTTCTTT
.	TRBV27	.	TRBJ2-7	CASSLRSGTGAYYEQYF	TGTGCCAGCAGTTTAAGGAGCGGGACGGGGGCGTACTACGAGCAGTACTTC
.	TRBV5-1	few	TRBJ1-1	CASREAAMNTEAFF	TGCGCCAGCAGGGAAGCGGCCATGAACACTGAAGCTTTCTTT
.	TRBV29-1	.	TRBJ2-7	CSAAGQGGYEQYF	TGCAGCGCTGCCGGACAAGGGGGCTACGAGCAGTACTTC
TRBD2	TRBV2	.	TRBJ2-3	CASKRESTDTQYF	TGTGCCAGCAAGCGGGAGAGCACAGATACGCAGTATTTT
.	TRBV27	.	TRBJ2-7	CASSPSPAYEQYF	TGTGCCAGCAGTCCCTCCCCAGCCTACGAGCAGTACTTC
TRBD1	TRBV7-9	.	TRBJ1-5	CASSTGEAQPQHF	TGTGCCAGCAGCACAGGGGAGGCTCAGCCCCAGCATTTT
TRBD1	TRBV29-1	once	TRBJ2-7	CSVEGPTGAYEQYF	TGCAGCGTTGAGGGGCCCACAGGGGCCTACGAGCAGTACTTC
.	TRBV27	.	TRBJ1-1	CASSPGTSEAFF	TGTGCCAGCAGTCCTGGGACATCTGAAGCTTTCTTT
TRBD1	TRBV29-1	.	TRBJ1-1	CSVIRDRRGEAFF	TGCAGCGTTATTAGGGACAGGAGGGGTGAAGCTTTCTTT
.	TRBV18	.	TRBJ1-1	CASSPMTVVNTEAFF	TGTGCCAGCTCACCGATGACAGTCGTGAACACTGAAGCTTTCTTT
.	TRBV11-2	.	TRBJ2-7	CASSFEISHEQYF	TGTGCCAGCAGCTTCGAGATTAGTCACGAGCAGTACTTC
.	TRBV23-1	.	TRBJ2-7	CASSRGLCYEQYF	TGCGCCAGCAGTAGGGGACTGTGCTACGAGCAGTACTTC
TRBD2	TRBV9	once	TRBJ2-2	CASSVGGGANTGELFF	TGTGCCAGCAGCGTAGGTGGGGGGGCGAACACCGGGGAGCTGTTTTTT
TRBD2	TRBV27	.	TRBJ2-3	CASSSPRGYTDTQYF	TGTGCCAGCAGTTCCCCGCGGGGGTACACAGATACGCAGTATTTT
.	TRBV7-3	once	TRBJ1-1	CASSLSVNTEAFF	TGTGCCAGCAGCTTATCAGTGAACACTGAAGCTTTCTTT
TRBD1	TRBV5-1	.	TRBJ2-3	CASSLEGQGADTQYF	TGCGCCAGCAGCCTGGAGGGACAGGGGGCAGATACGCAGTATTTT
TRBD2	TRBV5-1	.	TRBJ2-3	CASSLSSGVADTQYF	TGCGCCAGCAGCTTGTCTAGCGGGGTGGCAGATACGCAGTATTTT
TRBD1	TRBV28	.	TRBJ2-7	CASSWTGAATYEQYF	TGTGCCAGCAGTTGGACAGGGGCCGCTACCTACGAGCAGTACTTC
TRBD2	TRBV29-1	.	TRBJ2-5	CSVGGGSETQYF	TGCAGCGTTGGCGGGGGATCGGAGACCCAGTACTTC
.	TRBV28	.	TRBJ1-4	CASSSVSGLGEKLFF	TGTGCCAGCAGTTCCGTTTCAGGCTTGGGCGAAAAACTGTTTTTT